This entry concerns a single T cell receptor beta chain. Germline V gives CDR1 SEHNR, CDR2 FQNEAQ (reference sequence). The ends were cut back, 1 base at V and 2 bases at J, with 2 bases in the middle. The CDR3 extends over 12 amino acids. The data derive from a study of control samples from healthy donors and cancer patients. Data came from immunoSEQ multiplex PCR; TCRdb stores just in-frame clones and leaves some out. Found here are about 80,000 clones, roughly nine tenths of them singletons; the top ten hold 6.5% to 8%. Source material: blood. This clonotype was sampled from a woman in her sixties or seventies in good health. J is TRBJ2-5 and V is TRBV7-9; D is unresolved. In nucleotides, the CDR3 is TGTGCCAGCAGCTTAGGTCAAGAGACCCAGTACTTC. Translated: CASSLGQETQYF.